The 10 T cell receptor beta chains listed next were all sequenced from one sample in a study of blood T cell repertoires in COVID-19. TCRdb's copy holds only in-frame clones and misses some; the assay was immunoSEQ multiplex PCR. The sample shows about 280,000 clones, 85% of them seen only once. Sequenced input: PBMCs or T cells enriched from blood (not recorded which). The receptors derive from a woman aged 45-60 years who had recovered from COVID-19.

The V gene is TRBV5-6, the J gene TRBJ1-2; 9 bases map to TRBD1. The germline V gene has CDR1 SGHDT and CDR2 YYEEEE. CDR3 length: 15 amino acids. V lost 1 base, J lost 4 bases, and 5 bases stayed unmatched. The CDR3 DNA reads as TGTGCCAGCAGCTTGTGGACAGGGGTGAGCTATGGCTACACCTTC. Residues: CASSLWTGVSYGYTF.

The chain carries TRBV7-9 and TRBJ1-2; D possibly corresponds to TRBD1 (6 bases). The CDR3 runs 16 residues. Looked up from germline, CDR1 is SEHNR and CDR2 is FQNEAQ (reference sequence). V lost 2 bases to trimming and J lost 0 bases, with 13 bases between them. The CDR3 here is CASSLYPGAANYGYTF. The CDR3 DNA reads as TGTGCCAGCAGCTTATATCCAGGGGCAGCTAACTATGGCTACACCTTC. Full variable domain (rest looked up from reference TRBV7-9 and TRBJ1-2): DTGVSQNPRHKITKRGQNVTFRCDPISEHNRLYWYRQTLGQGPEFLTYFQNEAQLEKSRLLSDRFSAERPKGSFSTLEIQRTEQGDSAMYLCASSLYPGAANYGYTFGSGTRLTVV.

The CDR3 here is CATSRDPLGNTIYF. CDR3 nucleotides: TGTGCCACCAGCAGAGATCCTCTAGGAAACACCATATATTTT. This rearrangement joins TRBV15 to TRBJ1-3; D call uncertain. V dropped 0 bases and J dropped 4 bases, with 7 bases sitting between them. The CDR3 contains 14 residues. From germline, CDR1 is LNHNV and CDR2 YYDKDF (reference sequence).

Many counts were recorded for this clone. The chain is built from TRBV30 and TRBJ2-1; 10 bases are shared with TRBD2. J lost 3 bases, V lost 2 bases, and 1 base had no gene match. This CDR3 region has 14 residues. The germline V gene encodes CDR1 GTSNPN and CDR2 SVGIG (reference sequence). CDR3 bases: TGTGCCTGGAGTAGCGGGAGGGGCTACAATGAGCAGTTCTTC. Protein: CAWSSGRGYNEQFF.

On this clone: The DNA is omitted, as the CDR3 cannot be located on it reliably, and the CDR3 follows TCRdb's listing. V gene TRBV27 combines with J gene TRBJ2-3; the tabulated D call, TRBD2, remains unverified against the DNA. Germline lookup yields CDR1 MNHEY and CDR2 SMNVEV (reference sequence). The CDR3 extends over 15 residues, inclusive of both ends. The CDR3 loop is CASSTSGLRTDTQYF.

With respect to this clone: The same CDR3 also results from other DNA sequences found in this sample. CDR3 amino acids: CASSTGRGGTEAFF. The CDR3 DNA reads as TGTGCCAGTAGTACTGGTAGGGGAGGAACTGAAGCTTTCTTT. V is TRBV19 and J is TRBJ1-1, with D perhaps TRBD1 (5 bases). The germline CDR1 and CDR2 sequences are LNHDA and SQIVND (reference sequence). Trimming removed 4 bases from V and 5 bases from J, with 14 bases in between. The CDR3 covers 14 residues.

This chain links TRBV11-2 with TRBJ1-5; 8 bases fit TRBD1. The J segment lost 5 bases and the V segment lost 4 bases, leaving 4 bases of the junction unmatched. This CDR3 comprises 14 residues. Per germline, CDR1 SGHAT and CDR2 FQNNGV. The CDR3 region has the DNA TGTGCCAGCAGCTGGACAGGGAGAGATCAGCCCCAGCATTTT. Translated, it gives CASSWTGRDQPQHF.

This chain joins TRBV9 and TRBJ1-4; 8 bases agree with TRBD1. The ends lost 4 bases at V and 0 bases at J; junction bases unmatched: 5. Germline V lookup: CDR1 SGDLS, CDR2 YYNGEE. The CDR3 has 16 residues. CDR3 residues: CASSLDRGPTNEKLFF. In DNA form, the CDR3 reads TGTGCCAGCAGCCTAGACAGGGGACCAACTAATGAAAAACTGTTTTTT.

The rearrangement uses TRBV29-1 and TRBJ1-2; the match to TRBD1 covers 7 bases. The germline gives CDR1 SQVTM, CDR2 ANQGSEA. The V gene end was trimmed by 1 base and the J gene end by 6 bases; junction bases not matched to a gene: 8. This CDR3 spans 14 amino acids. The CDR3 coding sequence is TGCAGCGTTGAAGGAGGCAGGGGGTATGATGGCTACACCTTC. Encoded protein: CSVEGGRGYDGYTF.

The chain uses TRBV12-3 or TRBV12-4 and TRBJ1-4, with D perhaps TRBD1 (5 bases). This CDR3 is built from 13 residues. V was clipped by 4 bases and J by 10 bases, with 13 bases between them. The CDR3 region has the DNA TGTGCCAGCAGTTCCTGGCGGGGCAGAAAACTGTTTTTT. It encodes CASSSWRGRKLFF.